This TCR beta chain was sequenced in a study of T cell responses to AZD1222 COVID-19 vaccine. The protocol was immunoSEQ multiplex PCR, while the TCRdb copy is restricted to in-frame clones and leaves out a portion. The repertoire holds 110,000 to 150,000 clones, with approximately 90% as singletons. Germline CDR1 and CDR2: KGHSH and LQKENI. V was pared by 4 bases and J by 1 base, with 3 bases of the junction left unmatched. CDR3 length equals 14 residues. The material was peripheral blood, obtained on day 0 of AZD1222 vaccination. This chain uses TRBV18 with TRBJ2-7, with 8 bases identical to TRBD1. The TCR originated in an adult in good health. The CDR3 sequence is CASSQGQVSYEQYF. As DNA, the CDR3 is TGTGCCAGCTCACAGGGACAGGTGTCCTACGAGCAGTACTTC. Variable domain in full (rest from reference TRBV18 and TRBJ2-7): NAGVMQNPRHLVRRRGQEARLRCSPMKGHSHVYWYRQLPEEGLKFMVYLQKENIIDESGMPKERFSAEFPKEGPSILRIQQVVRGDSAAYFCASSQGQVSYEQYFGPGTRLTVT.